This TCR beta chain was identified during a study of PD-1 blockade in classical Hodgkin lymphoma. Study results and limitations: Newly diagnosed patients were said to have less baseline TCR diversity than healthy donors did. Patients with an early start, nivolumab under 1 year after ASCT, were excluded.

The time point: cycle 4 day 1 (C4D1), after six to seven weeks of nivolumab. Every patient was affected by relapse after autologous stem cell transplantation, while exposure to brentuximab vedotin was not uniform. Negative magnetic selection isolated CD4+ T cells from thawed PBMCs. Classification of best responses gave complete response, partial response or progressive disease. Germline CDR1 SGHAT, CDR2 FQNNGV. This CDR3 spans 11 amino acids. With 5 bases removed from V and 9 bases from J, the gap between germline ends came to 8 bases. Measured with immunoSEQ multiplex PCR; TCRdb has only the in-frame clones, and not every one. The sample carries 9,500 to 13,000 clones, around 74% recorded once. With regard to this clone: The antigen remains undetermined.

The sequenced sample was CD4+ T cells from blood, obtained before the fourth cycle of nivolumab. The receptor comes from a human donor with classical Hodgkin lymphoma. The rearrangement uses TRBV11-2 and TRBJ2-1; D unresolved. The chain's CDR3 is CASSPGSEQFF. The DNA for the CDR3 is TGTGCCAGCAGCCCCGGCAGTGAGCAGTTCTTC.